Listed here is a single T cell receptor (beta chain). Its antigen is not known. This record belongs to a study of OX40 agonist ivuxolimab in advanced cancers. Study summary: Eligibility rules accepted prior anti-PD-1, anti-PD-L1 or anti-CTLA-4 therapy, and 40% had some. Study observations and caveats: Relative to CD4+, CD8+ T cells held more expanded clones on average.

The assay was immunoSEQ multiplex PCR, and TCRdb's table has in-frame clones only and misses some. The repertoire has 25,000 to 35,000 clones, about 80% of them found once; the top ten carry less than 25%. The TCR originated in an adult with an advanced solid tumor such as melanoma, head and neck, liver or kidney cancer. Sequencing was performed on CD4+ or CD8+ T cells sorted from blood, taken in a trial of the OX40 agonist ivuxolimab.

CDR3 sequence: CASSTARGVDTQYF. CDR3 sequence (DNA): TGTGCCAGTAGTACCGCCCGGGGCGTGGATACGCAGTATTTT. This chain connects TRBV19 to TRBJ2-3, with D perhaps assigned TRBD1 or TRBD2 (5 bases each). This CDR3 has 14 residues. Trimming left V 4 bases short and J 6 bases short, with 14 bases between. Germline CDR1 reads LNHDA; CDR2 reads SQIVND (reference sequence).